This TCR beta chain was retrieved from a study of blood T cell repertoires in COVID-19. The table came from immunoSEQ multiplex PCR; TCRdb's copy has only in-frame clones and leaves some out. The sample lists some 260,000 clones, 70% to 90% occurring once. Germline loops: CDR1 GTSNPN, CDR2 SVGIG (reference sequence). V lost 5 bases, J lost 8 bases, and 15 bases lay in between. This CDR3 is built from 12 residues. This receptor was obtained from a woman aged 40 to 50 who had recovered from COVID-19. The rearrangement uses TRBV30 and TRBJ1-2, with no clear D. The sequencing input was peripheral blood. For the CDR3, the DNA is TGTGCCTGGGGCTCCACCGGCGGGGGCTACACCTTC. Amino acid sequence: CAWGSTGGGYTF.